These 15 T cell receptor beta chains share one sample of origin, sequenced in a study of Tregs in tolerant kidney transplant recipients (dated by TCRdb to about 2019). The library was prepared using the immunoSEQ multiplex PCR assay. The table was pulled from immuneACCESS by TCRdb, which kept in-frame rearrangements only. Such tables lose some clones; where checked, under half of the loss comes from unresolved V genes, and the rest has no known cause. The sample has fewer than 55,000 clones on record. The top ten clonotypes cover roughly 0.89% of the sample. This specimen's time point label, per the study, means: blood sample drawn before combined kidney and bone marrow transplant. The sequencing here drew on CD4+ T cells from blood, taken before the transplant. These TCRs come from a human donor who received a combined kidney and bone marrow transplant.

Note on this clone: The read is 3 residues too short to cover the CDR3 end, so that end is filled in from the germline J gene. The rearrangement joins TRBV6-4 to TRBJ2-3; a possible D gene is TRBD2 (6 bases). V was cut by 7 bases and J by 4 bases, with 15 bases left in between. The CDR3 loop spans 14 amino acids. Per the germline V gene, CDR1 is MRHNA and CDR2 is SNTAGT. The DNA read from the CDR3 is TGTGCCAGCACCGAACAGAGCGGGTCAGATACG. It encodes CASTEQSGSDT. The full-length CDR3 reads as CASTEQSGSDTQYF.

As regards this clone: Read sequence stops 3 residues before the CDR3 end, and the germline J gene provides the missing end. This chain uses TRBV20-1 with TRBJ2-4; TRBD1 or TRBD2 may be the D gene (5 bases each). Germline assignment: CDR1 DFQATT and CDR2 SNEGSKA (reference sequence). CDR3 length: 19 residues. Trimming removed 3 bases at V and 0 bases at J, with 24 bases between. The CDR3 bases that were read are TGCAGTGCTAGGGGCGAGGGTGAGGGGCCCCTACTAGCCAAAAACATT. This gives the protein CSARGEGEGPLLAKNI. The whole CDR3 is CSARGEGEGPLLAKNIQYF.

Concerning this clone: The CDR3 end lies 3 residues beyond the end of the read and is filled in from the germline J gene. The V and J genes are TRBV5-4 and TRBJ1-1; 7 nucleotides align to TRBD1. Germline values: CDR1 SGHNT, CDR2 YYREEE (reference sequence). This CDR3 spans 13 amino acids. The J segment lost 3 bases and the V segment lost 5 bases, leaving 4 bases of the junction unmatched. CDR3 in amino acids: CASSFDRDTEAFF. CDR3 DNA (partial): TGTGCCAGCAGTTTTGACAGGGACACTGAA.

The sequenced part of the CDR3 DNA is TGTGCCAGCAGCGGCAGGACTAGCGGCCGCCAAGAGACC. Its translation is CASSGRTSGRQET. The full CDR3 is CASSGRTSGRQETQYF. This rearrangement joins TRBV5-4 to TRBJ2-5, with 10 bases aligning to TRBD2. The DNA ends 3 residues before the CDR3 does, and the rest of the CDR3 is filled in from the germline J gene. The junction had 7 bases not matched to a gene; V was cut back by 4 bases and J by 1 base. CDR1 is SGHNT and CDR2 is YYREEE in the germline V gene (reference sequence). The CDR3 contains 16 residues.

To note about this clone: Coverage ceases 3 residues before the CDR3 finishes, and the germline J gene fills in the end. The V gene is TRBV18, the J gene TRBJ1-4; D not resolved. There are 14 residues in the CDR3. In germline, CDR1 is KGHSH, CDR2 LQKENI. The V end lost 6 bases, the J end lost 8 bases, and 16 bases lay between the germline ends. The CDR3 sequence: CASSRPGVGEKLFF. CDR3 bases read: TGTGCCAGCTCCAGGCCCGGGGTCGGAGAAAAA.

Details on this clone: The DNA ends 3 residues before the CDR3 does, and the rest of the CDR3 is filled in from the germline J gene. This chain connects TRBV20-1 to TRBJ2-5; D call uncertain. Per germline, CDR1 DFQATT and CDR2 SNEGSKA (reference sequence). V shed 5 bases and J shed 1 base, with 14 bases lying between them. The CDR3 contains 14 residues. The CDR3: CSAGAVTFQETQYF. The sequenced part of the CDR3 DNA is TGCAGTGCTGGAGCAGTTACCTTCCAAGAGACC.

A remark on this clone: The read finishes 3 residues shy of the CDR3 end, and the germline J gene is used to complete it. The chain links TRBV5-4 to TRBJ1-2, with D unclear. The CDR3 totals 12 residues. Germline values: CDR1 SGHNT, CDR2 YYREEE (reference sequence). Trimming took off 4 bases at V and 4 bases at J, with 8 bases between the two ends. The CDR3 bases that were read are TGTGCCAGCAGCCTAAGCGGCTATGGC. Protein product: CASSLSGYG. The full-length CDR3 reads as CASSLSGYGYTF.

The CDR3 sequence is CASSRDMSYEQYF. The part of the CDR3 DNA that was read is TGTGCCAGTAGTCGGGACATGTCCTACGAG. J is TRBJ2-7 and V is TRBV19; TRBD1 might be the D (6 bases). The CDR3 goes on 3 residues after the read ends, and that part is filled in from the germline J gene. The germline V gene encodes CDR1 LNHDA and CDR2 SQIVND (reference sequence). There are 13 residues in the CDR3. Between the trimmed V and J ends, which lost 5 bases and 1 base, there was a span of 9 bases. The complete variable domain, with remaining parts taken from reference TRBV19 and TRBJ2-7, reads DGGITQSPKYLFRKEGQNVTLSCEQNLNHDAMYWYRQDPGQGLRLIYYSQIVNDFQKGDIAEGYSVSREKKESFPLTVTSAQKNPTAFYLCASSRDMSYEQYFGPGTRLTVT.

A remark on this clone: Sequencing ends 3 residues short of the CDR3 end; the germline J gene provides the rest. This chain links TRBV6-1 with TRBJ1-2, with 8 bases identical to TRBD1. The ends lost 2 bases at V and 5 bases at J; junction bases unmatched: 7. The CDR3 sequence is 15 residues long. Germline V CDR1 and CDR2: MNHNS, SASEGT. The CDR3 reads CASSELGTGPYGYTF. The sequenced part of the CDR3 DNA is TGTGCCAGCAGTGAATTGGGGACAGGACCATATGGC.

In regard to this clone: The CDR3 extends 3 residues past the end of the read, so its final part is completed from the germline J gene. The chain combines TRBV23-1 with TRBJ1-5; no definite D call. TRBV23-1 is an ORF; its function is uncertain. CDR3 length: 15 amino acids. V lost 8 bases to trimming and J lost 2 bases, with 16 bases between them. The chain's CDR3 is CASPRAGRCNQPQHF. Incomplete CDR3 DNA: TGCGCCAGCCCAAGGGCGGGGAGGTGCAATCAGCCC.

The CDR3 bases that were read are TGCGCCAGCAGCCGATACAGGGGCGCGGGCACTGAA. Protein product: CASSRYRGAGTE. Given in full, the CDR3 is CASSRYRGAGTEAFF. The chain links TRBV5-1 to TRBJ1-1, with 7 bases aligning to TRBD1. The read is 3 residues too short to cover the CDR3 end, so that end is filled in from the germline J gene. Germline CDR1 reads SGHRS; CDR2 reads YFSETQ. V gave up 4 bases and J gave up 4 bases; unmatched junction bases: 10. This CDR3 spans 15 amino acids.

Comments on this clone: The CDR3 is cut off 3 residues early in the read; its end comes from the germline J gene. The genes are TRBV10-1 and TRBJ2-2; possible D gene TRBD2, 7 bases. V lost 0 bases, J lost 5 bases, and 13 bases lay in between. Germline V gives CDR1 WNHNN, CDR2 SYGVQD (reference sequence). The CDR3 sequence is 16 residues long. This chain's CDR3 is CASSESKGGRTGELFF. Incomplete CDR3 DNA: TGCGCCAGCAGTGAGTCGAAGGGGGGGAGGACCGGGGAG.

As regards this clone: The read is 3 residues too short to cover the CDR3 end, so that end is filled in from the germline J gene. V and J are TRBV5-1 and TRBJ2-2, with a tentative D call TRBD2 (6 bases). V was pared by 1 base and J by 2 bases, with 12 bases between. Germline CDR1 is SGHRS and CDR2 is YFSETQ. CDR3 length: 16 amino acids. The CDR3 is CASSLLGSGNTGELFF. CDR3 DNA (partial): TGCGCCAGCAGCTTGTTGGGTAGCGGCAACACCGGGGAG. Full variable domain (remainder filled in from reference TRBV5-1 and TRBJ2-2): KAGVTQTPRYLIKTRGQQVTLSCSPISGHRSVSWYQQTPGQGLQFLFEYFSETQRNKGNFPGRFSGRQFSNSRSEMNVSTLELGDSALYLCASSLLGSGNTGELFFGEGSRLTVL.

CDR3 amino acids: CAGAPRQGLFMNYGYTF. CDR3 bases read: TGTGCCGGGGCACCACGACAGGGCCTTTTTATGAACTATGGC. This chain links TRBV30 with TRBJ1-2; 7 bases line up with TRBD1. The DNA ends 3 residues before the CDR3 does, and the rest of the CDR3 is filled in from the germline J gene. Germline trimming cut 8 bases from V and 2 bases from J; bases unmatched to any gene: 20. This CDR3 has 17 amino acids. CDR1 is GTSNPN and CDR2 is SVGIG in the germline V gene (reference sequence).

Of note for this clone: The CDR3 end lies 3 residues beyond the end of the read and is filled in from the germline J gene. The V call is TRBV10-3, the J call TRBJ1-1; 7 bases match TRBD1. The V and J ends lost 3 bases and 5 bases, in that order; junction bases with no gene match: 12. The CDR3 runs to 16 residues. Germline V lookup: CDR1 ENHRY, CDR2 SYGVKD. The DNA read from the CDR3 is TGTGCCATCAGTGACCCAGGACAGGAACGGGGTACTGAA. It is translated as CAISDPGQERGTE. The CDR3 in its entirety is CAISDPGQERGTEAFF.